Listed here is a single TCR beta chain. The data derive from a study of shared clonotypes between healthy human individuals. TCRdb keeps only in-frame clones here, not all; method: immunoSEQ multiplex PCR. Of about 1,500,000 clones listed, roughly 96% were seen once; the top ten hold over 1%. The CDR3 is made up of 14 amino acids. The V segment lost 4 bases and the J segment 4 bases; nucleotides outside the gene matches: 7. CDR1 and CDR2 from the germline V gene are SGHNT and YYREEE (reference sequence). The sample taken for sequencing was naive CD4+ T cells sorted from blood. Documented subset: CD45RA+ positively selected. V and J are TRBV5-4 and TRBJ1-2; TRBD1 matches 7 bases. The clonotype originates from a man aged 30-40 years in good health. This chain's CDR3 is CASSADRLAYGYTF. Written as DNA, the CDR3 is TGTGCCAGCAGCGCGGACAGGTTAGCCTATGGCTACACCTTC.